This T cell receptor beta chain is drawn from a study of human T cells and chemical hapten exposure. Study overall: Chiefly women, the patients showed alopecia areata, totalis or universalis. Study-level points and caveats: Controls formed significantly fewer large CDR3 similarity clusters than expanded TCRs did.

Germline lookup yields CDR1 LGHNA and CDR2 YNFKEQ. The CDR3 contains 15 residues. With 0 bases removed from V and 3 bases from J, the gap between germline ends came to 11 bases. Each cDNA molecule in the library carried unique molecular identifiers. TCRdb independently ran MiXCR on the RACE reads; one entry per CDR3 protein. The table has about 260,000 distinct CDR3 sequences, 7.5% to 9% seen once. Noted time point: pre-sensitization, week 0. Indicated treatment: therapeutic diphenylcyclopropenone sensitization with weekly scalp DPC. Of note for this clonotype: Its antigen is not identified.

Here the sequenced sample was whole blood, taken in connection with sensitization to the hapten diphenylcyclopropenone (DPC). The sequence was obtained from a woman between 40 and 50 years old with alopecia areata. Some clones in this sample may be carry-over from other donors' samples. The chain couples TRBV4-2 to TRBJ1-2; TRBD1 is a possible D gene (6 bases). The CDR3 protein is CASSQDSSGDYGYTF. The CDR3 region has the DNA TGTGCCAGCAGCCAAGATTCCTCAGGGGACTATGGCTACACCTTC.